These 9 T cell receptor beta chains originate from one sample sequenced in a study of Ad26.COV2.S vaccination and SARS-CoV-2 variants. Sample treatment: around 19 received Ad26.COV2.S at low or high dose, single or two shots; 5 received placebo; per-sample allocation not given. The samples date from day 63 after the first vaccine or placebo injection. Sequencing was performed with immunoSEQ multiplex PCR; in TCRdb, only in-frame clones are kept and a portion is missing. The table has 350,000 to 550,000 clones, roughly 87% seen once. Source: peripheral blood, taken in a trial of Ad26.COV2.S vaccine versus placebo. The receptors shown here come from a person aged 18-60 years who received the Ad26.COV2.S COVID-19 vaccine or a placebo.

This chain uses TRBV14 with TRBJ1-6; weak D call: TRBD1 (6 bases). The V gene lost 3 bases and the J gene lost 0 bases, with 12 bases spanning the gap. The CDR3 extends over 17 amino acids. The V gene's germline CDR1 is SGHDN and CDR2 FVKESK. The CDR3 region is CASSHQRDISYNSPLHF. DNA for the CDR3: TGTGCCAGCAGCCACCAGAGGGACATCTCCTATAATTCACCCCTCCACTTT.

The chain uses TRBV14 and TRBJ2-3; 14 nucleotides line up with TRBD2. The CDR3 is 15 residues long. CDR1 and CDR2 from the germline V gene are SGHDN and FVKESK. Trimming cost V 4 bases and J 8 bases; bases outside gene matches: 5. CDR3 protein: CASSRGTSGSGTQYF. CDR3 DNA: TGTGCCAGCAGCCGTGGGACTAGCGGGAGTGGTACGCAGTATTTT.

As for this clone: The junction differs from germline at one of its ends, possibly a read error. This chain joins TRBV7-6 and TRBJ1-5, with 8 bases lining up with TRBD1. CDR1 and CDR2 (germline): SGHVS, FNYEAQ. The CDR3 has 16 residues. CDR3 DNA sequence: TGTGCCAGCAGCTTACTCCAGGGGGCTAAAGGTCAGCTCCAGCATTTT. It codes for CASSLLQGAKGQLQHF.

This chain connects TRBV5-1 to TRBJ2-1; TRBD1 matches at 9 bases. The V segment lost 4 bases and the J segment 2 bases; nucleotides outside the gene matches: 1. The CDR3 consists of 14 residues. Germline CDR1 and CDR2: SGHRS and YFSETQ. The CDR3 reads CASSGTGTYNEQFF. CDR3 nucleotides: TGCGCCAGCAGCGGGACAGGGACCTACAATGAGCAGTTCTTC.

The chain couples TRBV15 to TRBJ2-1; 9 nucleotides match TRBD1. The junction had 7 bases not matched to a gene; V was cut back by 6 bases and J by 4 bases. Germline assignment: CDR1 LNHNV and CDR2 YYDKDF (reference sequence). The CDR3 runs to 15 residues. The CDR3 sequence is CATSLRDRVYNEQFF. The CDR3 coding sequence is TGTGCCACCAGTCTCCGGGACAGGGTATACAATGAGCAGTTCTTC.

The chain combines TRBV12-3 or TRBV12-4 with TRBJ2-6; 7 bases agree with TRBD1. CDR3 size: 13 residues. Losses at the gene ends were 5 bases for V and 13 bases for J; bases not matched to a gene: 8. The CDR3 DNA follows: TGTGCCAGCAGTCTGACAGGGATTTCGGTCCTGACTTTC. Its protein is CASSLTGISVLTF.

The genes are TRBV29-1 and TRBJ1-2; TRBD1 matches at 7 bases. CDR1 and CDR2 from the germline V gene are SQVTM and ANQGSEA. With V trimmed by 6 bases and J by 6 bases, 7 bases remained unmatched. The CDR3 contains 12 residues. CDR3 sequence: CSVRQGGHGYTF. DNA for the CDR3: TGCAGCGTACGACAGGGAGGTCATGGCTACACCTTC.

V gene TRBV29-1 combines with J gene TRBJ2-3; perhaps TRBD2 as D (6 bases). Germline V gene data show CDR1 as SQVTM and CDR2 as ANQGSEA. The CDR3 runs 14 residues. The V end lost 8 bases, the J end lost 4 bases, and 19 bases lay between the germline ends. CDR3: CSTEGRGASDTQYF. The CDR3 DNA sequence: TGCAGCACCGAGGGGCGGGGCGCCTCAGATACGCAGTATTTT.

This clone has a handful of counts. This chain links TRBV3-1 (or the pseudogene TRBV3-2) with TRBJ1-5; 8 bases map to TRBD1. J gave up 5 bases and V 6 bases, and 9 bases lay outside the gene matches. CDR1 is LGHDT, CDR2 YNNKEL, per germline (reference sequence). The CDR3 contains 15 residues. CDR3 bases: TGTGCCAGCAGTCGTACAGGGGGAGGGGATCAGCCCCAGCATTTT. It yields the protein CASSRTGGGDQPQHF.